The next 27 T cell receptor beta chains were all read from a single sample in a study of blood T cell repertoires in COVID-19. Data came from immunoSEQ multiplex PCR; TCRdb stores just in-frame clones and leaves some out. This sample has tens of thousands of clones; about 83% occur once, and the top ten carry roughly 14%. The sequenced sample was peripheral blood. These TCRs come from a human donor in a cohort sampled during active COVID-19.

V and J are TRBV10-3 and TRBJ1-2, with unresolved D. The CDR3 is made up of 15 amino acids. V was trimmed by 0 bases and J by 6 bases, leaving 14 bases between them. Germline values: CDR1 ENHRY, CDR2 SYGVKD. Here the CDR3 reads CAISESKQEVDGYTF. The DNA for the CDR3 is TGTGCCATCAGTGAGTCAAAACAAGAGGTCGATGGCTACACCTTC.

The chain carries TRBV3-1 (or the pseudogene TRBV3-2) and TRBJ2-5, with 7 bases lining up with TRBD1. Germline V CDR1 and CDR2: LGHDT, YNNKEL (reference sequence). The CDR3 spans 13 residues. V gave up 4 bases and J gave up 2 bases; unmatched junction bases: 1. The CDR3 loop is CASSPTGQETQYF. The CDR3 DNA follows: TGTGCCAGCAGCCCGACAGGGCAAGAGACCCAGTACTTC.

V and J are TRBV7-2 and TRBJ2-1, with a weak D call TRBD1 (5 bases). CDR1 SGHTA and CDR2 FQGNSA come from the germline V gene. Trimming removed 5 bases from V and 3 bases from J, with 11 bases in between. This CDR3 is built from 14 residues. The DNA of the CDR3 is TGTGCCAGCAGCCCCAAGACAGTCTACAATGAGCAGTTCTTC. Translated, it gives CASSPKTVYNEQFF.

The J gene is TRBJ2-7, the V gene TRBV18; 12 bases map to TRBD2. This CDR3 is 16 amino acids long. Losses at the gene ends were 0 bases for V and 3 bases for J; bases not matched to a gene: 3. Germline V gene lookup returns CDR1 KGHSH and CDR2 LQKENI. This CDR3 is CASSPPTSGSVYEQYF. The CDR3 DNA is TGTGCCAGCTCACCACCGACTAGCGGGAGCGTCTACGAGCAGTACTTC.

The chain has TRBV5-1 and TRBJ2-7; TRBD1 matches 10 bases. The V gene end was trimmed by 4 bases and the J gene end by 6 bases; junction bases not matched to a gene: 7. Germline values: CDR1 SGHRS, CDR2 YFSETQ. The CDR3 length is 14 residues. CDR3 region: CASSNRDRGPEQYF. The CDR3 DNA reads TGCGCCAGCAGCAACCGGGACAGGGGTCCCGAGCAGTACTTC.

The CDR3 DNA reads TGTGCCAGCAGCGTCACCACACCTCGACTAGCGGGAGTAGGAAATGAGCAGTTCTTC. Translating gives CASSVTTPRLAGVGNEQFF. V and J are TRBV11-2 and TRBJ2-1, with 12 bases matching TRBD2. Germline values: CDR1 SGHAT, CDR2 FQNNGV. The junction had 18 bases not matched to a gene; V was cut back by 5 bases and J by 7 bases. This CDR3 spans 19 amino acids.

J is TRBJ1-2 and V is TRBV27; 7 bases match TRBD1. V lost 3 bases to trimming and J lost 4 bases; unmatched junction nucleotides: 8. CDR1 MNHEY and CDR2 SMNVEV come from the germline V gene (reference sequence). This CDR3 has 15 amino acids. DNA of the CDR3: TGTGCCAGCAGTTTGAGAGGGGACAGCCTCTATGGCTACACCTTC. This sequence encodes CASSLRGDSLYGYTF.

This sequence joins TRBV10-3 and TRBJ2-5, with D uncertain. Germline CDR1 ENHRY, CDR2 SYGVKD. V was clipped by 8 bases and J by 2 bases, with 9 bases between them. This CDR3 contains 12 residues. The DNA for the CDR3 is TGTGCCATCGGAGACTTACAAGAGACCCAGTACTTC. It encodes CAIGDLQETQYF.

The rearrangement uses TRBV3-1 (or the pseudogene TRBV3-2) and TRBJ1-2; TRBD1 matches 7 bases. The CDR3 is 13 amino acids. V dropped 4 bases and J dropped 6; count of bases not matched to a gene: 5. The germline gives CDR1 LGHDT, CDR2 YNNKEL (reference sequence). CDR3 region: CASSRGTADGYTF. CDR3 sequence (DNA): TGTGCCAGCAGCCGCGGGACAGCTGATGGCTACACCTTC.

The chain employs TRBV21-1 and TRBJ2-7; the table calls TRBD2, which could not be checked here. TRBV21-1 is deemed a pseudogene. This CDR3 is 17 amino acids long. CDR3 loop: CASSKTPGTRISYEQYF. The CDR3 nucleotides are TGTGCCAGCAGCAAAACACCCGGGACTAGGATCTCCTACGAGCAGTACTTC.

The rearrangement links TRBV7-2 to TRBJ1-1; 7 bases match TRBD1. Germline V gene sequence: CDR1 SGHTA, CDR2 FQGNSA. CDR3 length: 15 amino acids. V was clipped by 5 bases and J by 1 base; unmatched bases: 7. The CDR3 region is CASSPETGRNTEAFF. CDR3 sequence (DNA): TGTGCCAGCAGCCCCGAGACAGGGAGGAACACTGAAGCTTTCTTT.

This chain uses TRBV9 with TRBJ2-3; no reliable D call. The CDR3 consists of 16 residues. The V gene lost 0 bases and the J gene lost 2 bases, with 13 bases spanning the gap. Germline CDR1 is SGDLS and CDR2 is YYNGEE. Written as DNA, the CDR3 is TGTGCCAGCAGCGTAGGAGGCTCGATCCTCACAGATACGCAGTATTTT. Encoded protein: CASSVGGSILTDTQYF.

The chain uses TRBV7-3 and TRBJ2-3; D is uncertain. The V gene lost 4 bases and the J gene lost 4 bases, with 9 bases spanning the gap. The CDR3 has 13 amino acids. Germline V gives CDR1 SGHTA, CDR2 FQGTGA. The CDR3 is CASSSPPSDTQYF. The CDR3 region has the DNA TGTGCCAGCAGCTCCCCCCCTTCAGATACGCAGTATTTT.

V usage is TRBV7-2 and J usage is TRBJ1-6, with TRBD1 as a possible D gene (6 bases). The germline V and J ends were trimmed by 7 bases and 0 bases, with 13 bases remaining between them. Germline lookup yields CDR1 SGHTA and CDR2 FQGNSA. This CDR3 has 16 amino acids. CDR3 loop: CASTLGGHSYNSPLHF. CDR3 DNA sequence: TGTGCCAGCACCCTGGGGGGGCACTCCTATAATTCACCCCTCCACTTT.

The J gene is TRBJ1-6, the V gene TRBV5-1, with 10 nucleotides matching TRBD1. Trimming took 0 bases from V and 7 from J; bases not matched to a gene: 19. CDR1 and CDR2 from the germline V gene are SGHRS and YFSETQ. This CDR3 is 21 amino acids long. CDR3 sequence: CASSLVPTGTGAAGGNSPLHF. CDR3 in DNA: TGCGCCAGCAGCTTGGTGCCTACCGGGACAGGGGCTGCAGGTGGAAATTCACCCCTCCACTTT.

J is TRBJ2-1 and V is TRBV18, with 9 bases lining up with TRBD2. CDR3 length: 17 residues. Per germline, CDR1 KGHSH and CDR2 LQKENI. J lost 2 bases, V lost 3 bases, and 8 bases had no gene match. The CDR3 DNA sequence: TGTGCCAGCTCACCCGTAGCGGGAGAGGGGCCCTACAATGAGCAGTTCTTC. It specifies CASSPVAGEGPYNEQFF.

CDR3 residues: CASSEDRGLETQYF. DNA of the CDR3: TGTGCCAGCAGTGAAGACAGGGGCTTGGAGACCCAGTACTTC. The chain combines TRBV2 with TRBJ2-5; TRBD1 agrees at 7 bases. The J segment lost 5 bases and the V segment lost 1 base, leaving 4 bases of the junction unmatched. CDR1 and CDR2 (germline): SNHLY, FYNNEI. The CDR3 has 14 residues. The variable domain in full, completed from reference TRBV2 and TRBJ2-5, reads EPEVTQTPSHQVTQMGQEVILRCVPISNHLYFYWYRQILGQKVEFLVSFYNNEISEKSEIFDDQFSVERPDGSNFTLKIRSTKLEDSAMYFCASSEDRGLETQYFGPGTRLLVL.

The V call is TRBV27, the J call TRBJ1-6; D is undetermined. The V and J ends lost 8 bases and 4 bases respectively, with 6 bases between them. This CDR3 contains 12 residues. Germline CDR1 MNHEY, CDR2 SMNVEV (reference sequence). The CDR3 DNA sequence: TGTGCCAGCGCCACATATAATTCACCCCTCCACTTT. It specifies CASATYNSPLHF.

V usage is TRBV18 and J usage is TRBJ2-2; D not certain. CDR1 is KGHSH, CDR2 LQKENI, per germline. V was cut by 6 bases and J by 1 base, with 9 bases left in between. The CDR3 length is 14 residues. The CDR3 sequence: CASSSTLNTGELFF. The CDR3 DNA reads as TGTGCCAGCTCGTCGACATTGAACACCGGGGAGCTGTTTTTT.

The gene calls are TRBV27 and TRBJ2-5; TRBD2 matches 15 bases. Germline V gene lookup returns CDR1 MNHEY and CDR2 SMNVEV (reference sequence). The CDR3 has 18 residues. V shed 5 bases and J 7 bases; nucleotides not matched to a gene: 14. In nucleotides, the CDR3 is TGTGCCAGCAGTGGCGGGACTAGCGGGAGGACCGCTGTCGGGACCCAGTACTTC. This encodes CASSGGTSGRTAVGTQYF.

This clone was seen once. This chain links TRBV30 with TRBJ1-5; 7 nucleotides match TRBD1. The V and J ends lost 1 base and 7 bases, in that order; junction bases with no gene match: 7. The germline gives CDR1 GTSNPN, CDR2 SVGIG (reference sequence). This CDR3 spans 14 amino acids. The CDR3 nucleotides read TGTGCCTGGAGTGGCGGAGGGGGCGGGCAGCCCCAGCATTTT. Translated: CAWSGGGGGQPQHF.

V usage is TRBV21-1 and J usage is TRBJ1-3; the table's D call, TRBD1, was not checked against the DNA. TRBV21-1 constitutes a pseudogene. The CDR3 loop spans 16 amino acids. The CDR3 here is CASSTERTGAGNTIYF. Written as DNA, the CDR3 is TGTGCCAGCAGCACGGAGCGGACAGGGGCTGGAAACACCATATATTTT.

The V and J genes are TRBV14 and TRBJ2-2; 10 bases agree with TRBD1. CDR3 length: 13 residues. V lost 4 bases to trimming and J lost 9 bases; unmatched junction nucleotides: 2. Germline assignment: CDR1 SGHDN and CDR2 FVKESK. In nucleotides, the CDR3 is TGTGCCAGCAGCCCGACAGGGGGCAGGGAGCTGTTTTTT. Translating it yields CASSPTGGRELFF.

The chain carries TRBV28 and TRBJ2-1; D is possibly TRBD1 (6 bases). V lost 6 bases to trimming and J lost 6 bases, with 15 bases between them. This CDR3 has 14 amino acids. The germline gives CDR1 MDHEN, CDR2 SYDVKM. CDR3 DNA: TGTGCCAGCAGGGCTGGGACAAGATTCAATGAGCAGTTCTTC. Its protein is CASRAGTRFNEQFF. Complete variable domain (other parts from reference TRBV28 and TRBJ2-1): DVKVTQSSRYLVKRTGEKVFLECVQDMDHENMFWYRQDPGLGLRLIYFSYDVKMKEKGDIPEGYSVSREKKERFSLILESASTNQTSMYLCASRAGTRFNEQFFGPGTRLTVL.

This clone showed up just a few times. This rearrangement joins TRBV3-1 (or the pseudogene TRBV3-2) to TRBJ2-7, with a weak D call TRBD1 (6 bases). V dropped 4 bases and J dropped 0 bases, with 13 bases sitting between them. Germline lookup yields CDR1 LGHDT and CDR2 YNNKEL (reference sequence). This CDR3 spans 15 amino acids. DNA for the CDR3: TGTGCCAGCAGCCTAAATTACAGGGACTCCTACGAGCAGTACTTC. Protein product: CASSLNYRDSYEQYF.

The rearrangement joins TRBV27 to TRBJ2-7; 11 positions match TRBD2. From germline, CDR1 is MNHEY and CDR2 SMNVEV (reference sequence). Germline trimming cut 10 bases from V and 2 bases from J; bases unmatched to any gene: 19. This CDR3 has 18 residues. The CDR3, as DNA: TGTGCCACTACACGGCGGGGAGGGGGGACTAGCGGCGCCTACGAGCAGTACTTC. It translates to CATTRRGGGTSGAYEQYF.

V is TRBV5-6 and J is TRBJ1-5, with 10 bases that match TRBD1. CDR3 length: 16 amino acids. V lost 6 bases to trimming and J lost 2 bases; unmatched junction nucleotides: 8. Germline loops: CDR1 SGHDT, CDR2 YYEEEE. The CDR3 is CASTRQGAFGNQPQHF. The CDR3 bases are TGTGCCAGCACCCGACAGGGGGCTTTTGGCAATCAGCCCCAGCATTTT.